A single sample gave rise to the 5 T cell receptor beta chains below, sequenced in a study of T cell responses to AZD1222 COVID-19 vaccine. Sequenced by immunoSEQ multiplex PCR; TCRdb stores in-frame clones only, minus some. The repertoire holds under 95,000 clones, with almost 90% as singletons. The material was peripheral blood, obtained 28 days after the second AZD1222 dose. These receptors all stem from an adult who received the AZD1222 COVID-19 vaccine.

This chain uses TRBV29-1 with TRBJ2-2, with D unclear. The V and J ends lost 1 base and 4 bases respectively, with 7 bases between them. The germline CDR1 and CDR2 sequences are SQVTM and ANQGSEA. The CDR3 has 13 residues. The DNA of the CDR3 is TGCAGCGTTGAAGGCCACTCCACCGGGGAGCTGTTTTTT. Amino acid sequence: CSVEGHSTGELFF.

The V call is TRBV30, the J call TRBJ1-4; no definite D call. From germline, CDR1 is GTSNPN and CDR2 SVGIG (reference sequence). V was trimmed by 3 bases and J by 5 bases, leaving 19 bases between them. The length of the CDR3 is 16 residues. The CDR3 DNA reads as TGTGCCTGGAGATCCTATGGACCGGGCACAAATGAAAAACTGTTTTTT. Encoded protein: CAWRSYGPGTNEKLFF.

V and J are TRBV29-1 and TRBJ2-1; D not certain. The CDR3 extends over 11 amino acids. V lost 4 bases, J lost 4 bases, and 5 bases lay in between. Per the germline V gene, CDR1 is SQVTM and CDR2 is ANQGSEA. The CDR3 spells CSVVKYNEQFF. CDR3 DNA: TGCAGCGTTGTAAAATACAATGAGCAGTTCTTC.

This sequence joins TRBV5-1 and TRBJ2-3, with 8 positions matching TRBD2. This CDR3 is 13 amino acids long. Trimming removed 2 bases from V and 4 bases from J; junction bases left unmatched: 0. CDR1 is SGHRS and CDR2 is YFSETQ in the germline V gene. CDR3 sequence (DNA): TGCGCCAGCAGCTTAGCGGGGGCAGATACGCAGTATTTT. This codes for CASSLAGADTQYF.

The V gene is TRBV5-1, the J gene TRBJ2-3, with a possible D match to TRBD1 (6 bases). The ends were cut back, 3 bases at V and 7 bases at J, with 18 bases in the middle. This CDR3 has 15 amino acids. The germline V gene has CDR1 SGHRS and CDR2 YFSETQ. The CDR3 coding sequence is TGCGCCAGCAGCTCGGGGAATACAGGGTCAAATACGCAGTATTTT. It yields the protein CASSSGNTGSNTQYF.